This T cell receptor (beta chain) was retrieved from a study of cytomegalovirus exposure and HLA in healthy donors. In the case of this clone: Its matching antigen is unknown.

Whole-study findings and limits: TCR beta chains numbering roughly 150 were designated cytomegalovirus-associated. TCR beta sequences numbering 16,951 were associated with HLA alleles at 0.05 false discovery rate in a later analysis.

The CDR3 length is 17 residues. The V and J ends lost 7 bases and 0 bases respectively, with 19 bases between them. CDR1 and CDR2 from the germline V gene are SGHVS and FQNEAQ. The PCR made use of 60 Vbeta and 13 Jbeta primers. Libraries were prepared by immunoSEQ multiplex PCR; TCRdb keeps only in-frame clonotypes and omits some of them. Here the sample spans roughly 200,000 clones, around 75% being singletons. The chain joins TRBV7-8 to TRBJ2-1; tentative D call: TRBD2 (5 bases). The sequenced material came from PBMCs. The source of this sequence is a male donor in good health and CMV-seronegative. CDR3 loop: CASTPSNGRVSYNEQFF. The CDR3 region has the DNA TGTGCCAGCACCCCCTCCAATGGGCGGGTCTCCTACAATGAGCAGTTCTTC.